The 10 T cell receptor beta chains below were found in one sample sequenced in a study of cytomegalovirus exposure and HLA in healthy donors. PCR involved 60 Vbeta and 13 Jbeta primers. The method was immunoSEQ multiplex PCR; TCRdb's version includes in-frame clones alone and lacks a portion of them. In the table there are some 150,000 clones, around 70% of which are singletons. Source material: PBMCs. These receptors came from a man younger than 40 in good health and CMV-seronegative.

The chain has TRBV6-5 and TRBJ2-5; 10 nucleotides agree with TRBD1. The CDR3 covers 13 residues. Germline V gene lookup returns CDR1 MNHEY and CDR2 SVGAGI. After removal of 6 bases from V and 5 bases from J, the junction contained 3 bases not matched to a gene. The DNA for the CDR3 is TGTGCCAGCAGCCAGACAGGGGGCGAGACCCAGTACTTC. Amino acid sequence: CASSQTGGETQYF.

This sequence joins TRBV19 and TRBJ1-4; 7 nucleotides agree with TRBD1. The CDR3 contains 14 residues. The trim removed 5 bases at V and 4 bases at J, leaving 4 bases unmatched. Germline V gene sequence: CDR1 LNHDA, CDR2 SQIVND (reference sequence). The CDR3 region is CASSPGQINEKLFF. For the CDR3, the DNA is TGTGCCAGTAGTCCGGGACAGATTAATGAAAAACTGTTTTTT.

The chain recombines TRBV5-4 with TRBJ2-5, with TRBD1 matching over 9 bases. Germline V gene lookup returns CDR1 SGHNT and CDR2 YYREEE (reference sequence). V trimming: 4 bases; J trimming: 2 bases; junction bases outside the gene matches: 3. This CDR3 is built from 14 residues. For the CDR3, the DNA is TGTGCCAGCAGCCCCGGACAGGGGCAAGAGACCCAGTACTTC. Its translation is CASSPGQGQETQYF.

This clone was observed a handful of times. As DNA, the CDR3 is TGTGCCAGCAACGAAAGGGGGCTAATCAACTTTGGGGCCAACGTCCTGACTTTC. Protein: CASNERGLINFGANVLTF. The chain couples TRBV28 to TRBJ2-6; 7 bases align to TRBD1. With 7 bases clipped from V and 3 bases from J, the junction kept 15 bases outside the gene matches. From germline, CDR1 is MDHEN and CDR2 SYDVKM. The CDR3 loop spans 18 amino acids. Filled out from reference TRBV28 and TRBJ2-6, the complete variable domain reads DVKVTQSSRYLVKRTGEKVFLECVQDMDHENMFWYRQDPGLGLRLIYFSYDVKMKEKGDIPEGYSVSREKKERFSLILESASTNQTSMYLCASNERGLINFGANVLTFGAGSRLTVL.

On this clone: This sample includes further DNA sequences coding for the same CDR3. V usage is TRBV5-1 and J usage is TRBJ2-5, with 10 bases aligning to TRBD2. V shed 0 bases and J 1 base; nucleotides not matched to a gene: 0. The CDR3 runs to 15 residues. Germline V CDR1 and CDR2: SGHRS, YFSETQ. CDR3 sequence reads: CASSLGTSGQETQYF. For the CDR3, the DNA is TGCGCCAGCAGCTTGGGGACTAGCGGCCAAGAGACCCAGTACTTC.

The rearrangement links TRBV6-1 to TRBJ2-7; weak D call: TRBD1 (5 bases). The CDR3 length is 15 residues. V was trimmed by 4 bases and J by 5 bases, leaving 18 bases between them. Germline V gives CDR1 MNHNS, CDR2 SASEGT. The CDR3 protein is CASSGQSWRVNEQYF. In DNA, the CDR3 is TGTGCCAGCAGTGGACAGAGCTGGCGTGTGAACGAGCAGTACTTC.

V usage is TRBV30 and J usage is TRBJ2-5; weak D call: TRBD2 (6 bases). The DNA end favors TRBJ2-7, so the J call may be wrong. The CDR3 runs to 16 residues. CDR1 and CDR2 from the germline V gene are GTSNPN and SVGIG (reference sequence). CDR3 DNA: TGTGCCTGGAGTGTACGCCGGGAGTGGAGCTCCTACGAGCAGTACTTC. Translating it yields CAWSVRREWSSYEQYF.

This chain links TRBV5-1 with TRBJ2-7, with 12 positions matching TRBD2. V lost 0 bases to trimming and J lost 2 bases; unmatched junction nucleotides: 3. The CDR3 sequence is 16 residues long. The germline V gene encodes CDR1 SGHRS and CDR2 YFSETQ. This chain's CDR3 is CASSLGTSGGTYEQYF. DNA for the CDR3: TGCGCCAGCAGCTTGGGCACTAGCGGGGGGACCTACGAGCAGTACTTC.

V and J are TRBV28 and TRBJ1-1; D remains ambiguous. The CDR3 totals 14 residues. Trimming took 1 base from V and 1 from J, leaving 7 bases between them. Germline V gives CDR1 MDHEN, CDR2 SYDVKM. The CDR3 sequence: CASSLSGRNTEAFF. CDR3 bases: TGTGCCAGCAGTTTATCGGGGAGGAACACTGAAGCTTTCTTT. Full variable domain (remainder filled in from reference TRBV28 and TRBJ1-1): DVKVTQSSRYLVKRTGEKVFLECVQDMDHENMFWYRQDPGLGLRLIYFSYDVKMKEKGDIPEGYSVSREKKERFSLILESASTNQTSMYLCASSLSGRNTEAFFGQGTRLTVV.

The chain's CDR3 is CSADNRVNGARTGELFF. CDR3 nucleotide sequence: TGCAGCGCTGACAACAGGGTGAACGGAGCGAGGACCGGGGAGCTGTTTTTT. This chain joins TRBV29-1 and TRBJ2-2, with D tentatively TRBD1 (6 bases). V was shortened by 7 bases and J by 5 bases, with 26 bases between the two germline ends. Germline CDR1 is SQVTM and CDR2 is ANQGSEA. This CDR3 contains 17 residues.